This entry describes one T cell receptor beta chain. Its antigen is not identified. This CDR3 region has 15 residues. V was cut by 2 bases and J by 10 bases, with 15 bases left in between. Looked up from germline, CDR1 is MNHEY and CDR2 is SMNVEV (reference sequence). This sample is drawn from a study of cytomegalovirus exposure and HLA in healthy donors. Study observations and caveats: Most TCR sequences showed up rarely, but some public TCRs showed up in many donors.

The PCR contained 60 Vbeta and 13 Jbeta primers. Assay: immunoSEQ multiplex PCR; the TCRdb copy retains only in-frame clones and omits some. The sample carries over 110,000 clones, around 78% recorded once. The source of this sequence is a woman in her 40s in good health and CMV-seropositive. Material: PBMCs. The V call is TRBV27, the J call TRBJ1-6; D is undetermined. CDR3 loop: CASSLEGKTGSPLHF. The CDR3 nucleotides are TGTGCCAGCAGTTTAGAGGGCAAAACGGGCTCACCCCTCCACTTT.